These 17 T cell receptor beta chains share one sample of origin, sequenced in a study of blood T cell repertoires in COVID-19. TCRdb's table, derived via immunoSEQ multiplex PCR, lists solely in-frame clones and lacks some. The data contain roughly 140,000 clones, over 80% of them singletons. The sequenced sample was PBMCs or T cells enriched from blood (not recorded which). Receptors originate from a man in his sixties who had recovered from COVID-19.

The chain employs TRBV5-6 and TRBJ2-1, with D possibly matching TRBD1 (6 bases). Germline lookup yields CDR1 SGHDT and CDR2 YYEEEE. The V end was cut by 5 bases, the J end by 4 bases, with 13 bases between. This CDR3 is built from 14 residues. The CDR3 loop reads CASRQGGPYNEQFF. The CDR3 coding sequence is TGTGCCAGCAGGCAAGGGGGACCGTACAATGAGCAGTTCTTC.

This CDR3 reads CACETDRGMPPLHF. The CDR3 DNA reads TGTGCCTGCGAGACAGACAGGGGCATGCCACCCCTCCACTTT. This rearrangement joins TRBV30 to TRBJ1-6, with 8 positions matching TRBD1. The V gene's germline CDR1 is GTSNPN and CDR2 SVGIG (reference sequence). V was pared by 6 bases and J by 11 bases, with 12 bases of the junction left unmatched. This CDR3 comprises 14 residues.

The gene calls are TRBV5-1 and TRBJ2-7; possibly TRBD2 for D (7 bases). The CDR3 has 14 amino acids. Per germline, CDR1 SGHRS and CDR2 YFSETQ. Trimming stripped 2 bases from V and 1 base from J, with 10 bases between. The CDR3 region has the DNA TGCGCCAGCAGCTTACAGGGACTATCCTACGAGCAGTACTTC. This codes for CASSLQGLSYEQYF.

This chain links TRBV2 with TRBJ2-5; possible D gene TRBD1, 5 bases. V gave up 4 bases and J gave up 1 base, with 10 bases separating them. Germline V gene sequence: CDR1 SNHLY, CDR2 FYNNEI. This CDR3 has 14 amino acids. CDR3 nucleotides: TGTGCCAGCAGTGTCCTGACAGTCCAAGAGACCCAGTACTTC. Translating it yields CASSVLTVQETQYF.

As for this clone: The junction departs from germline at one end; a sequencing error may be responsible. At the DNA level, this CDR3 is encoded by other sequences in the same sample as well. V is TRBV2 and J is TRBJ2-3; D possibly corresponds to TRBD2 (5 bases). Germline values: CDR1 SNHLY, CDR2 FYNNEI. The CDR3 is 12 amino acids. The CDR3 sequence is CASRSSTDTQYF. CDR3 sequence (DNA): TGTGCCAGCAGGTCTAGCACCGATACGCAGTATTTT. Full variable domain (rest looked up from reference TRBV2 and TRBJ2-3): EPEVTQTPSHQVTQMGQEVILRCVPISNHLYFYWYRQILGQKVEFLVSFYNNEISEKSEIFDDQFSVERPDGSNFTLKIRSTKLEDSAMYFCASRSSTDTQYFGPGTRLTVL.

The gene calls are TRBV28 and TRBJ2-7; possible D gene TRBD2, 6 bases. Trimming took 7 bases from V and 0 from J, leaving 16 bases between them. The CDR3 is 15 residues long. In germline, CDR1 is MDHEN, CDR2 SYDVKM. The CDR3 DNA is TGTGCCAGCACCACAAGGTACGGGAGCTCCTACGAGCAGTACTTC. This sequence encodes CASTTRYGSSYEQYF.

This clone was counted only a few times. The CDR3 bases are TGTGCCAGCAGCCAAGAGGAGGCTAGCGGGGGGGCGTATGAGCAGTTCTTC. This codes for CASSQEEASGGAYEQFF. V usage is TRBV4-2 and J usage is TRBJ2-1, with 12 bases fitting TRBD2. The V gene's germline CDR1 is LGHNA and CDR2 YNFKEQ. There are 17 residues in the CDR3. The trim removed 0 bases at V and 8 bases at J, leaving 8 bases unmatched.

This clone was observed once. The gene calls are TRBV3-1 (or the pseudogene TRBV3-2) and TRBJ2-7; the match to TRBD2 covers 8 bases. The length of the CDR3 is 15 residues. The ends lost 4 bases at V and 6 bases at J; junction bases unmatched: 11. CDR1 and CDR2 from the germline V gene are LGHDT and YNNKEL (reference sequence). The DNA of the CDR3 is TGTGCCAGCAGCCTAACGACCGGGACTAGTGGCGAGCAGTACTTC. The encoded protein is CASSLTTGTSGEQYF.

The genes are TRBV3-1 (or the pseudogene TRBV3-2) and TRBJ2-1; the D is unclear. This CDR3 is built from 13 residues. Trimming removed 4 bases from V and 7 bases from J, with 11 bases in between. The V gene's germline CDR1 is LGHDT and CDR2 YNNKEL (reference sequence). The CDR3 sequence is CASSRLGWNEQFF. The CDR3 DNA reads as TGTGCCAGCAGCCGGCTAGGCTGGAATGAGCAGTTCTTC.

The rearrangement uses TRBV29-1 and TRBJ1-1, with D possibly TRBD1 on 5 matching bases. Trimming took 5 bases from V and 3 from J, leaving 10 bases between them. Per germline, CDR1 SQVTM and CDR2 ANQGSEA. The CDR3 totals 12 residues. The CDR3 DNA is TGCAGCGTTATGACGGGGGACACTGAAGCTTTCTTT. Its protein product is CSVMTGDTEAFF. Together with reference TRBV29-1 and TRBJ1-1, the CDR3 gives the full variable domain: SAVISQKPSRDICQRGTSLTIQCQVDSQVTMMFWYRQQPGQSLTLIATANQGSEATYESGFVIDKFPISRPNLTFSTLTVSNMSPEDSSIYLCSVMTGDTEAFFGQGTRLTVV.

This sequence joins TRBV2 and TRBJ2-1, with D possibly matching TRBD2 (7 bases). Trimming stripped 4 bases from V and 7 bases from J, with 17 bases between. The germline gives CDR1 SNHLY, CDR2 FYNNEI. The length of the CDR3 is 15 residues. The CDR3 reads CASSVTFGGQNEQFF. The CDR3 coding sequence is TGTGCCAGCAGTGTGACATTCGGGGGGCAGAATGAGCAGTTCTTC.

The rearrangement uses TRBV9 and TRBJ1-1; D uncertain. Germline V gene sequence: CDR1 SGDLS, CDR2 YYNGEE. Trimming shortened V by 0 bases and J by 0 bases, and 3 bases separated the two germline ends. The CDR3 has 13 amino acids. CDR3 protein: CASSVAVNTEAFF. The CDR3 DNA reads TGTGCCAGCAGCGTAGCGGTGAACACTGAAGCTTTCTTT.

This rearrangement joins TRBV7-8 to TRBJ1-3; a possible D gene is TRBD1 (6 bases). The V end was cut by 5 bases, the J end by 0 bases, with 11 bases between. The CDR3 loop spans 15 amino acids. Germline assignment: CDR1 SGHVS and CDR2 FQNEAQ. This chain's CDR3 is CASSPDRISGNTIYF. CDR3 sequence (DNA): TGTGCCAGCAGCCCAGACAGGATCTCTGGAAACACCATATATTTT.

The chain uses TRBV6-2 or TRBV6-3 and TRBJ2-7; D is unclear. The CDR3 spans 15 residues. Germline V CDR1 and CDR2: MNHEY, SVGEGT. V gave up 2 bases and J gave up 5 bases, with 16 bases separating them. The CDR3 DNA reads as TGTGCCAGCAGTTACCTCCCAGGATCCCCCCACGAGCAGTACTTC. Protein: CASSYLPGSPHEQYF.

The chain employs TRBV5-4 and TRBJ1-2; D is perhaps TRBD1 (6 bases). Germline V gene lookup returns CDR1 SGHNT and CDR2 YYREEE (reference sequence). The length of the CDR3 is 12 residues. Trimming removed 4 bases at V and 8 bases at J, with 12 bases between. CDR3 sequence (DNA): TGTGCCAGCAGCCGAACAGGGACCGGCTACACCTTC. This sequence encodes CASSRTGTGYTF.

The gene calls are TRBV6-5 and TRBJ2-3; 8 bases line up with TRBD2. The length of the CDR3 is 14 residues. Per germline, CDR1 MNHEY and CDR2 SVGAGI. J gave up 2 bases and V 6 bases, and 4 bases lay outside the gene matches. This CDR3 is CASRIAGNTDTQYF. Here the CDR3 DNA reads TGTGCCAGCAGAATAGCGGGAAACACAGATACGCAGTATTTT.

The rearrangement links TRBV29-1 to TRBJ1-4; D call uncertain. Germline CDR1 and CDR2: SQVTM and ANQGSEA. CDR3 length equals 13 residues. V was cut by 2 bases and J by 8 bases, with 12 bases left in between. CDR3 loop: CSVESEGREKLFF. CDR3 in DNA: TGCAGCGTTGAAAGCGAGGGTCGGGAAAAACTGTTTTTT.